These 26 T cell receptor beta chains were sequenced from one sample in a study of naive and memory T cell subsets. Regarding the study as a whole: Especially in CD8 cells, naive repertoires contained a few larger clonotypes, possibly CD45RA-re-expressing memory cells.

These TCRs are of unknown antigen specificity. An equimolar mix of two oligonucleotides served as the beta constant-region primer for TRBC1 and TRBC2. The ligated cDNA underwent four PCR rounds using SP2 and nested alpha and beta constant-region primers. TCRdb called the UMI-ligation and nested PCR reads again in MiXCR, with one record for every CDR3 protein. Of 85,000 to 130,000 distinct CDR3 sequences detected, around 13% appear once; the ten largest clones hold around 2.7%. The specimen sequenced was naive CD8+ T cells from blood. These receptors all come from a human donor in good health.

The table lists this clonotype with many counts. The chain uses TRBV27 and TRBJ2-7; 8 bases align to TRBD2. CDR3 length: 17 amino acids. V shed 8 bases, J shed 10 bases, and the junction held 25 bases outside the gene matches. The germline CDR1 and CDR2 sequences are MNHEY and SMNVEV (reference sequence). The CDR3: CASPQREKGTRLLIQYF. For the CDR3, the DNA is TGTGCCAGCCCCCAGCGGGAGAAAGGTACCCGCCTTCTTATTCAGTACTTC.

This clonotype occurred a few times. The chain carries TRBV29-1 and TRBJ2-1; 7 bases map to TRBD2. Losses at the gene ends were 4 bases for V and 6 bases for J; bases not matched to a gene: 9. The CDR3 totals 14 residues. Germline assignment: CDR1 SQVTM and CDR2 ANQGSEA. CDR3 region: CSVGAGGSSNEQFF. CDR3 bases: TGCAGCGTTGGAGCTGGCGGGAGCAGCAATGAGCAGTTCTTC.

This clonotype was detected many times. The gene calls are TRBV12-3 or TRBV12-4 and TRBJ2-5; D is perhaps TRBD2 (6 bases). Trimming removed 1 base from V and 5 bases from J, with 11 bases in between. This CDR3 comprises 14 residues. In DNA form, the CDR3 reads TGTGCCAGCAGTTTAGGGGGACTGGGGGAGACCCAGTACTTC. This codes for CASSLGGLGETQYF.

The chain recombines TRBV12-3 or TRBV12-4 with TRBJ1-5, with 9 bases lining up with TRBD1. The CDR3 covers 15 residues. Germline trimming cut 6 bases from V and 5 bases from J; bases unmatched to any gene: 8. CDR3 in DNA: TGTGCCAGCAGCCCCTCCGGACAGGGGTATCAGCCCCAGCATTTT. Translated, it gives CASSPSGQGYQPQHF.

The chain combines TRBV4-3 with TRBJ1-4; D is undetermined. The CDR3 is 15 residues long. Trimming shortened V by 4 bases and J by 0 bases, and 9 bases separated the two germline ends. Germline CDR1 LGHNA, CDR2 YSLEER. The CDR3 nucleotides are TGCGCCAGCAGCCGTACCGACGCAACTAATGAAAAACTGTTTTTT. It yields the protein CASSRTDATNEKLFF.

This clonotype came up a few times. This sequence joins TRBV27 and TRBJ2-7, with D maybe TRBD1 (5 bases). Germline V gives CDR1 MNHEY, CDR2 SMNVEV (reference sequence). Trimming took off 4 bases at V and 5 bases at J, with 12 bases between the two ends. The CDR3 covers 13 residues. DNA for the CDR3: TGTGCCAGCAGTTACAAGGGGTTCCACGAGCAGTACTTC. This translates into CASSYKGFHEQYF.

This clonotype was detected a few times. The chain employs TRBV20-1 and TRBJ2-1; 11 bases line up with TRBD2. Germline-derived CDR1 and CDR2 are DFQATT and SNEGSKA (reference sequence). The CDR3 is 14 amino acids. V shed 1 base, J shed 7 bases, and the junction held 3 bases outside the gene matches. Here the CDR3 DNA reads TGCAGTGCTAGAGCCGGGACTAGCGGAAATGAGCAGTTCTTC. It codes for CSARAGTSGNEQFF.

This chain connects TRBV27 to TRBJ2-3; D remains ambiguous. Germline lookup yields CDR1 MNHEY and CDR2 SMNVEV (reference sequence). The CDR3 loop spans 13 amino acids. V lost 2 bases, J lost 4 bases, and 7 bases lay in between. CDR3 protein: CASSLTNSDTQYF. The CDR3 region has the DNA TGTGCCAGCAGTTTAACCAATTCAGATACGCAGTATTTT.

This clonotype was seen many times. The V gene is TRBV7-6, the J gene TRBJ2-7, with D unclear. This CDR3 region has 14 residues. V was clipped by 3 bases and J by 0 bases, with 9 bases between them. Germline V gene sequence: CDR1 SGHVS, CDR2 FNYEAQ. CDR3 residues: CASSFSESSYEQYF. The CDR3 nucleotides read TGTGCCAGCAGCTTTAGTGAAAGCTCCTACGAGCAGTACTTC.

This clonotype showed up many times. This sequence joins TRBV4-3 and TRBJ2-7; tentatively, D is TRBD1 or TRBD2 (5 bases each). Trimming removed 0 bases from V and 2 bases from J, with 11 bases in between. CDR1 and CDR2 (germline): LGHNA, YSLEER. This CDR3 has 15 amino acids. CDR3 protein: CASSQEGEDAYEQYF. The CDR3 DNA reads TGCGCCAGCAGCCAAGAGGGGGAAGATGCCTACGAGCAGTACTTC.

The chain is built from TRBV15 and TRBJ2-1; 9 nucleotides align to TRBD2. There are 19 residues in the CDR3. Trimming cost V 1 base and J 3 bases; bases outside gene matches: 13. Per germline, CDR1 LNHNV and CDR2 YYDKDF (reference sequence). The CDR3 region has the DNA TGTGCCACCAGCAGAGGGCTAGCGGGGTTCCCCTCTGGCTACAATGAGCAGTTCTTC. Protein product: CATSRGLAGFPSGYNEQFF.

This CDR3 reads CSVEERFGGTGEYNDQFF. Here the CDR3 DNA reads TGCAGCGTTGAAGAGCGGTTCGGAGGGACAGGGGAATACAACGACCAGTTCTTC. The chain has TRBV29-1 and TRBJ2-1; 10 bases line up with TRBD1. This CDR3 is 18 amino acids long. The ends lost 0 bases at V and 13 bases at J; junction bases unmatched: 21. CDR1 SQVTM and CDR2 ANQGSEA come from the germline V gene.

V usage is TRBV3-1 and J usage is TRBJ2-7, with 8 bases matching TRBD1. The CDR3 spans 17 residues. The germline V gene has CDR1 LGHDT and CDR2 YNNKEL (reference sequence). Trimming took 5 bases from V and 3 from J; bases not matched to a gene: 15. The CDR3 DNA reads TGTGCCAGCAGCTCCAACTCTGGGGGACAGGTACTCTACGAGCAGTACTTC. Its protein is CASSSNSGGQVLYEQYF.

A few counts support this clonotype. The rearrangement uses TRBV6-6 and TRBJ1-3; D gene unclear. Germline V gene data show CDR1 as MNHNY and CDR2 as SVGAGI (reference sequence). The CDR3 is 16 amino acids. V lost 3 bases and J lost 0, with 12 bases in between. The CDR3 bases are TGTGCCAGCAGTTATTCCCCATTCCTCTCTGGAAACACCATATATTTT. It translates to CASSYSPFLSGNTIYF.

The gene calls are TRBV4-2 and TRBJ2-1; a possible D gene is TRBD1 (5 bases). The V end was cut by 0 bases, the J end by 7 bases, with 13 bases between. Germline V lookup: CDR1 LGHNA, CDR2 YNFKEQ. The CDR3 contains 15 residues. The DNA for the CDR3 is TGTGCCAGCAGCCAAGATTGGAGTCCAGGGAATGAGCAGTTCTTC. This codes for CASSQDWSPGNEQFF.

The table lists this clonotype with a few counts. The CDR3 reads CASSLRGRGKTQYF. The CDR3 nucleotides are TGTGCCAGCAGTTTAAGGGGGCGCGGGAAGACCCAGTACTTC. The chain couples TRBV27 to TRBJ2-5, with D maybe TRBD1 (7 bases). CDR1 and CDR2 (germline): MNHEY, SMNVEV (reference sequence). This CDR3 region has 14 residues. Trimming left V 2 bases short and J 6 bases short, with 13 bases between.

This clonotype appeared a few times. The V gene is TRBV2, the J gene TRBJ2-5; TRBD1 is a possible D gene (6 bases). The CDR3 runs to 13 residues. V dropped 6 bases and J dropped 5 bases, with 13 bases sitting between them. Germline V CDR1 and CDR2: SNHLY, FYNNEI. CDR3 nucleotide sequence: TGTGCCAGCAGGGTGACAGGTCTGGAGACCCAGTACTTC. Residues: CASRVTGLETQYF.

CDR3 sequence (DNA): TGTGCCAGCAGCCCTACTCGGGGTTGGAAAAACATTCAGTACTTC. It translates to CASSPTRGWKNIQYF. V usage is TRBV12-3 or TRBV12-4 and J usage is TRBJ2-4; TRBD2 might be the D (5 bases). The CDR3 loop spans 15 amino acids. Trimming pared 6 bases from V and 4 bases from J, leaving 16 bases between.

The V and J genes are TRBV12-3 or TRBV12-4 and TRBJ1-5; 9 positions agree with TRBD1. The CDR3 has 16 amino acids. J was trimmed by 4 bases and V by 10 bases; bases with no gene match: 14. CDR3 bases: TGTGCCACAGGCGATGAGGGACAGGGTGTAAATCAGCCCCAGCATTTT. The encoded protein is CATGDEGQGVNQPQHF.

This chain connects TRBV7-9 to TRBJ1-5, with D maybe TRBD1 (5 bases). The germline gives CDR1 SEHNR, CDR2 FQNEAQ (reference sequence). V was trimmed by 7 bases and J by 3 bases, leaving 10 bases between them. The CDR3 length is 13 residues. As DNA, the CDR3 is TGTGCCAGCAAGGGGCCAGACAATCAGCCCCAGCATTTT. This gives the protein CASKGPDNQPQHF.

This clonotype occurred a few times. This chain uses TRBV7-8 with TRBJ2-5; no clear D gene. V lost 5 bases to trimming and J lost 7 bases, with 8 bases between them. CDR3 length: 11 amino acids. The germline gives CDR1 SGHVS, CDR2 FQNEAQ. The CDR3 protein is CASSLDGTQYF. CDR3 coding DNA: TGTGCCAGCAGCCTAGACGGGACCCAGTACTTC.

Ten or more counts support this clonotype. This chain uses TRBV5-6 with TRBJ2-1; D gene ambiguous. The CDR3 sequence is 15 residues long. Trimming removed 3 bases from V and 6 bases from J, with 16 bases in between. Germline loops: CDR1 SGHDT, CDR2 YYEEEE. CDR3 bases: TGTGCCAGCAGCTCGGATAGTAAGTTCGGCAATGAGCAGTTCTTC. Its translation: CASSSDSKFGNEQFF.

In its sample, this clonotype was seen a few times. The rearrangement links TRBV4-1 to TRBJ1-4; D may be TRBD1 (5 bases). This CDR3 region has 14 residues. CDR1 is MGHRA and CDR2 is YSYEKL in the germline V gene. The V end lost 4 bases, the J end lost 5 bases, and 11 bases lay between the germline ends. This CDR3 reads CASSPGWANEKLFF. The CDR3 bases are TGCGCCAGCAGCCCAGGGTGGGCCAATGAAAAACTGTTTTTT.

This clonotype was seen a handful of times. The chain is built from TRBV5-6 and TRBJ1-1, with a tentative D call TRBD1 (6 bases). V lost 7 bases, J lost 0 bases, and 13 bases lay in between. The CDR3 runs to 14 residues. Germline assignment: CDR1 SGHDT and CDR2 YYEEEE. The CDR3 sequence is CASLVTGLNTEAFF. The CDR3 bases are TGTGCCAGCTTGGTGACAGGACTGAACACTGAAGCTTTCTTT.

This chain links TRBV20-1 with TRBJ1-1; a possible D gene is TRBD1 (5 bases). This CDR3 is 20 amino acids long. Germline V lookup: CDR1 DFQATT, CDR2 SNEGSKA (reference sequence). The V and J ends lost 3 bases and 0 bases respectively, with 29 bases between them. CDR3 DNA: TGCAGTGCTAGTGCCTCAGGGACGGTTTTGGGTTTGACGATGAACACTGAAGCTTTCTTT. This translates into CSASASGTVLGLTMNTEAFF.

The genes are TRBV15 and TRBJ1-1; the D is unclear. Germline CDR1 is LNHNV and CDR2 is YYDKDF (reference sequence). Trimming shortened V by 0 bases and J by 0 bases, and 5 bases separated the two germline ends. This CDR3 region has 14 residues. CDR3 in DNA: TGTGCCACCAGCAGAGAGAGGGTGAACACTGAAGCTTTCTTT. It translates to CATSRERVNTEAFF.